This T cell receptor (beta chain) was profiled in a study of cytomegalovirus exposure and HLA in healthy donors. For the study at large: For the approximately 430 genotyped donors, about 81% fell within the Caucasian-associated ancestry cluster.

A note on this clone: Its antigen is still unknown.

Study conclusions and caveats: Being productive about 87% or about 30% of the time was typical of most TCR beta V segments in an earlier analysis. As a later analysis showed, several of the most significant clusters appeared to be linked to common viral pathogens. A missense variant in DCLRE1C was later tied to TCR beta V- and J-gene trimming.

Primers included in the PCR were 60 Vbeta and 13 Jbeta primers. Profiled with immunoSEQ multiplex PCR; TCRdb holds only in-frame clones, not every one. The sample consists of around 100,000 clones, about 61% of them appearing once. CDR1 is SEHNR, CDR2 FQNEAQ, per germline (reference sequence). The V end was cut by 3 bases, the J end by 5 bases, with 10 bases between. This CDR3 spans 13 amino acids. This rearrangement joins TRBV7-9 to TRBJ1-1; a weak D match, TRBD1 (6 bases). Sequenced material: PBMCs. The TCR sequence derives from a man between 18 and 29 years old in good health and CMV-seropositive. In nucleotides, the CDR3 is TGTGCCAGCAGCTTCCAGGGGACAACTGAAGCTTTCTTT. It specifies CASSFQGTTEAFF.